Listed below are T cell receptor beta chains from one sample, sequenced in a study of blood T cells in healthy people across ages. TCRdb redid the calling of the 5' RACE reads with MiXCR, one entry per CDR3 protein. The sample contains around 1.7 million distinct CDR3 sequences, 25% to 30% of which appear only once. The sequenced sample was blood. The origin of the receptors is a young woman in good health. The CDR3 runs from the conserved cysteine through the conserved F or W. A D gene is named only where the DNA matches it firmly. Clone size is given for some rows only: seen once, a few or many times, or a class if the clone is expanded.

d_gene,v_gene,j_gene,abundance,CDR3aa,CDR3nt
NA,TRBV29-1,TRBJ2-7,many,CSVDSGLEQYF,TGCAGCGTTGATAGCGGTCTCGAGCAGTACTTC
NA,TRBV25-1,TRBJ2-5,few,CASIRGTIQYF,TGTGCCAGCATTAGGGGAACTATCCAGTACTTC
NA,TRBV5-1,TRBJ2-1,NA,CASSPGPRGGEQFF,TGCGCCAGCAGCCCAGGCCCCCGGGGTGGTGAGCAGTTCTTC
NA,TRBV4-3,TRBJ2-5,NA,CASSQGPVARETQYF,TGCGCCAGCAGCCAGGGACCTGTGGCAAGGGAGACCCAGTACTTC
NA,TRBV5-1,TRBJ2-7,NA,CASSSPGSGEQYF,TGCGCCAGCAGCTCCCCAGGGTCCGGCGAGCAGTACTTC
NA,TRBV12-3/TRBV12-4,TRBJ1-2,few,CASTPPGGTNYGYTF,TGTGCCAGCACCCCTCCCGGCGGGACTAACTATGGCTACACCTTC
TRBD1,TRBV28,TRBJ2-1,many,CASSSRGQGADEQFF,TGTGCCAGCAGTTCCCGGGGACAGGGGGCAGATGAGCAGTTCTTC
NA,TRBV27,TRBJ2-1,NA,CASRMRGEQFF,TGTGCCAGCAGGATGAGGGGGGAGCAGTTCTTC
NA,TRBV29-1,TRBJ1-4,many,CSVGASATNEKLFF,TGCAGCGTTGGGGCGTCTGCAACTAATGAAAAACTGTTTTTT
NA,TRBV2,TRBJ1-5,NA,CASKPTQNQPQHF,TGTGCCAGCAAACCGACCCAAAATCAGCCCCAGCATTTT
NA,TRBV30,TRBJ1-2,few,CAWSAAGPNYGYTF,TGTGCCTGGAGTGCGGCGGGCCCAAACTATGGCTACACCTTC
TRBD2,TRBV6-1,TRBJ2-6,many,CASSEMGLAGVGYTPGANVLTF,TGTGCCAGCAGTGAGATGGGACTAGCGGGAGTGGGTTACACCCCTGGGGCCAACGTCCTGACTTTC
TRBD1,TRBV20-1,TRBJ2-1,many,CSASRHRGPYNEQFF,TGCAGTGCTAGTCGCCACAGGGGTCCCTACAATGAGCAGTTCTTC
NA,TRBV6-1,TRBJ2-3,NA,CASRGRVGADTQYF,TGTGCCAGCAGGGGACGCGTGGGGGCAGATACGCAGTATTTT
NA,TRBV3-1,TRBJ2-7,NA,CASSRGTPYEQYF,TGTGCCAGCAGTCGAGGGACACCATACGAGCAGTACTTC
TRBD1,TRBV6-6,TRBJ2-3,few,CASSSRQGAIDTQYF,TGTGCCAGCAGTTCCAGACAGGGGGCGATAGATACGCAGTATTTT
TRBD2,TRBV9,TRBJ2-1,few,CASSVEGTSSNEQFF,TGTGCCAGCAGCGTAGAGGGGACTAGCAGCAATGAGCAGTTCTTC
NA,TRBV7-2,TRBJ2-3,NA,CASSLKWGFVHTQYF,TGTGCCAGCAGCTTAAAGTGGGGTTTCGTTCACACGCAGTATTTT
TRBD2,TRBV7-7,TRBJ2-1,many,CASSPYTLAGSYNEQFF,TGTGCCAGCAGCCCGTATACCCTAGCGGGCTCCTACAATGAGCAGTTCTTC
TRBD2,TRBV7-2,TRBJ2-7,few,CASSLLSERTSGSYEQYF,TGTGCCAGCAGCCTCCTATCCGAAAGGACTAGCGGATCCTACGAGCAGTACTTC
TRBD2,TRBV28,TRBJ2-1,few,CASSSSGLAGGGYNEQFF,TGTGCCAGCAGTTCCTCCGGACTAGCGGGAGGGGGGTACAATGAGCAGTTCTTC
NA,TRBV18,TRBJ2-5,NA,CASSPWKGGEGTQYF,TGTGCCAGCTCACCATGGAAGGGCGGCGAAGGGACCCAGTACTTC
TRBD2,TRBV7-2,TRBJ2-7,many,CASSLLPGLAGVEQYF,TGTGCCAGCAGCTTACTTCCGGGACTAGCGGGAGTCGAGCAGTACTTC
NA,TRBV20-1,TRBJ1-2,few,CSARLRPNYGYTF,TGCAGTGCAAGACTGAGACCCAACTATGGCTACACCTTC
NA,TRBV12-3/TRBV12-4,TRBJ2-7,many,CASSSSGTRGEQYF,TGTGCCAGCAGTTCATCCGGGACAAGGGGCGAGCAGTACTTC
NA,TRBV29-1,TRBJ2-7,many,CSVLRDTYEQYF,TGCAGCGTCTTAAGGGATACATACGAGCAGTACTTC
NA,TRBV7-2,TRBJ2-7,few,CASSLVLAPSTEEQYF,TGTGCCAGCAGCTTGGTATTGGCGCCCTCGACGGAAGAGCAGTACTTC
NA,TRBV21-1,TRBJ2-1,NA,CASGLRRQETQFF,TGTGCCAGCGGTTTGAGGCGCCAAGAGACCCAGTTTTTC
TRBD2,TRBV29-1,TRBJ2-3,few,CSVVGPSGGADTQYF,TGCAGCGTCGTCGGGCCTAGCGGGGGGGCAGATACGCAGTATTTT
NA,TRBV9,TRBJ2-1,few,CASSPLTGGDEQFF,TGTGCCAGCAGCCCCCTAACCGGGGGAGATGAGCAGTTCTTC
TRBD2,TRBV5-1,TRBJ2-3,few,CASSLGLAGSSTDTQYF,TGCGCCAGCAGCTTAGGACTAGCGGGCTCTAGCACAGATACGCAGTATTTT
NA,TRBV6-6,TRBJ2-7,few,CASSPPGMGPYEQYF,TGTGCCAGCAGTCCCCCGGGGATGGGACCCTACGAGCAGTACTTC
TRBD2,TRBV12-3/TRBV12-4,TRBJ2-5,NA,CSSTIRVFLAGGADKQETQYF,TGTTCCAGCACCATTAGGGTGTTTCTAGCGGGGGGCGCAGACAAACAAGAGACCCAGTACTTC
TRBD2,TRBV10-2,TRBJ2-3,NA,CASESGSWVDTQYF,TGCGCCAGCGAAAGCGGGAGTTGGGTAGATACGCAGTATTTT
TRBD2,TRBV29-1,TRBJ2-1,few,CSVGGVSGGSSYNEQFF,TGCAGCGTTGGTGGGGTTAGCGGGGGGAGCTCCTACAATGAGCAGTTCTTC
NA,TRBV3-1,TRBJ2-5,once,CASGQDPGSGQETQYF,TGTGCCAGCGGCCAAGATCCTGGGAGCGGCCAAGAGACCCAGTACTTC
NA,TRBV12-3/TRBV12-4,TRBJ2-5,many,CASTEEAGETQYF,TGTGCCAGCACCGAGGAAGCAGGAGAGACCCAGTACTTC
NA,TRBV2,TRBJ1-5,once,CASSGGGLGQPQHF,TGTGCCAGCAGTGGAGGGGGATTGGGCCAGCCCCAGCATTTT
NA,TRBV10-3,TRBJ2-3,few,CATRGGASTDTQYF,TGTGCCACCCGTGGAGGGGCTAGCACAGATACGCAGTATTTT
NA,TRBV9,TRBJ1-2,NA,CASSVEQGYGYTF,TGTGCCAGCAGCGTAGAACAGGGCTATGGCTACACCTTC
NA,TRBV11-2,TRBJ2-4,NA,CASSLEVVSRYF,TGTGCCAGCAGCTTAGAGGTTGTGTCGAGGTACTTC
TRBD1,TRBV20-1,TRBJ2-1,few,CSARAPGQDYNEQFF,TGCAGTGCTAGAGCCCCGGGACAGGACTACAATGAGCAGTTCTTC
NA,TRBV6-5,TRBJ1-2,NA,CASRAGQTYGYTF,TGTGCCAGCAGGGCAGGACAGACCTATGGCTACACCTTC
TRBD1,TRBV10-3,TRBJ1-6,few,CASGGRGSGDSPLHF,TGTGCCAGCGGTGGCAGGGGGTCAGGAGATTCACCCCTCCACTTT
TRBD2,TRBV10-3,TRBJ2-1,many,CAISGGDNEQFF,TGTGCCATTAGCGGGGGGGACAATGAGCAGTTCTTC
NA,TRBV5-1,TRBJ2-1,few,CASSLEGLTYNEQFF,TGCGCCAGCAGCTTAGAGGGGCTGACCTACAATGAGCAGTTCTTC
NA,TRBV5-1,TRBJ2-7,few,CASSLGGAPEQYF,TGCGCCAGCAGCTTGGGTGGGGCCCCCGAGCAGTACTTC
NA,TRBV4-2,TRBJ2-4,many,CASSQEGSWTGKNIQYF,TGTGCCAGCAGCCAAGAGGGGAGCTGGACGGGAAAAAACATTCAGTACTTC
NA,TRBV6-1,TRBJ2-1,NA,CASIRGLSYNEQFF,TGTGCCAGCATCCGGGGACTTTCCTACAATGAGCAGTTCTTC
TRBD2,TRBV6-1,TRBJ2-5,NA,CASSPRTSGGDETQYF,TGTGCCAGCAGCCCTCGGACTAGCGGGGGTGATGAGACCCAGTACTTC
TRBD2,TRBV14,TRBJ2-7,NA,CASSQRLALTYEQYF,TGTGCCAGCAGCCAACGACTAGCGTTAACCTACGAGCAGTACTTC
NA,TRBV28,TRBJ1-1,NA,CASIITGNTEAFF,TGTGCCAGCATAATTACAGGGAACACTGAAGCTTTCTTT
NA,TRBV6-5,TRBJ2-5,NA,CASSPLSGRVQETQYF,TGTGCCAGCAGCCCCCTCAGCGGTAGGGTACAAGAGACCCAGTACTTC
TRBD1,TRBV10-2,TRBJ2-7,many,CASSEGTATYEQYF,TGCGCCAGCAGTGAAGGGACAGCTACCTACGAGCAGTACTTC
NA,TRBV7-2,TRBJ1-3,NA,CASSLTPGSGNTIYF,TGTGCCAGCAGCTTAACCCCAGGCTCTGGAAACACCATATATTTT
TRBD1,TRBV30,TRBJ1-2,NA,CAWGTGSGRGYTF,TGTGCCTGGGGGACAGGGTCTGGACGTGGCTACACCTTC
NA,TRBV6-6,TRBJ2-1,many,CASSYQPGTYNEQFF,TGTGCCAGCAGTTACCAGCCAGGCACCTACAATGAGCAGTTCTTC
TRBD2,TRBV20-1,TRBJ2-3,NA,CSARVSGGSTDTQYF,TGCAGTGCTAGAGTGTCGGGAGGCAGCACAGATACGCAGTATTTT
NA,TRBV12-3/TRBV12-4,TRBJ1-1,few,CASSLTQGGTTEAFF,TGTGCCAGCAGCTTAACGCAGGGAGGCACCACTGAAGCTTTCTTT
NA,TRBV6-5,TRBJ2-5,NA,CASSYPGLEGTQYF,TGTGCCAGCAGTTACCCGGGACTGGAGGGGACCCAGTACTTC